The entry below describes one T cell receptor (beta chain). This clone was detected once. The antigen this receptor binds is unknown. No clone much larger than this one lies a single base away; base qualities are absent. Patients with a history of autoimmune disease or receiving systemic immunosuppression were excluded from the trial. Peripheral blood for TCR sequencing was collected from all dose cohorts at baseline, on cycle 4 day 1, and on cycle 7 day 1. The samples were taken from a phase I, first-in-human, multicenter, open-label dose-escalation trial of ivuxolimab. Adults with locally advanced or metastatic melanoma, renal cell, hepatocellular, or head and neck squamous cell carcinoma were enrolled in the trial. Before TCR sequencing, CD4+ T cells and CD8+ T cells were sorted from peripheral blood as separate populations. This specimen belongs to a study of OX40 agonist ivuxolimab in advanced cancers. Context from the whole study: Ivuxolimab, which targeted the costimulatory receptor OX40 (CD134), was an agonistic, fully human IgG2 monoclonal antibody. Among the approximately 50 dose-escalation patients, around 20 had hepatocellular carcinoma, 15 or so melanoma, 9 renal cell carcinoma and 9 head and neck cancer. The monotherapy dose-escalation portion (N of about 50 patients) of the phase I ivuxolimab trial is reported in the paper. Intravenous ivuxolimab was administered to patients every 2 weeks at six dose levels: 0.01, 0.1, 0.3, 1.5, 3 and 10 mg/kg. The purpose of peripheral TCRbeta sequencing was to test whether ivuxolimab changed TCR sequence diversity and led to clonal T-cell expansion. Partial responses occurred in three dose-escalation patients: two with cutaneous melanoma and one with hepatocellular carcinoma. The dose-escalation cohort was roughly 83% male with a mean age of about 65 years, ranging from roughly 23 to 90. Prior anti-PD-1, anti-PD-L1 or anti-CTLA-4 therapy was permitted, and checkpoint inhibitors had been received by about 37% of dose-escalation patients.

Taken from cysteine to phenylalanine, the CDR3 has 15 residues. Only the CDR3 portion is preserved as DNA: 45 bases, with reading frame beginning at the first base. CDR1 is given as MNHEY and CDR2 as SVGAGI, both from the germline V gene. The V end gives up 6 bases and the J end 4 bases, leaving 2 bases in the junction not matched to a gene. On the study overall, not on this receptor specifically: After ivuxolimab, more expanded clones were found on average in CD8+ T cells than in CD4+ T cells. Low levels of normalized T-cell clonal expansion were also seen in some patients who did not respond. Clonal expansion of both CD4+ and CD8+ blood T cells was observed from baseline to week 6 at doses 0.1 to 3.0 mg/kg. Antigen specificity was not determined for the clonally expanded peripheral T cells. In the 0.1-3.0 mg/kg groups, partial responders had among the lowest normalized peripheral clonal expansion, particularly in CD8+ T cells.

Genomic DNA was isolated from the sorted cells so that the TCRbeta CDR3 region could be sequenced. The immunoSEQ Assay was used to sequence the TCRbeta CDR3 regions. Sourced from immuneACCESS, this table was stored by TCRdb with only in-frame sequences that have V and J called. A share of the clones is absent; for the studies checked, an unresolved V gene accounts for under half, and the remainder has no known explanation. The sample table contains roughly 38,000 clones; only one count was recorded for roughly 90% of them. The ten largest clones capture 22% of the sample. The sample was CD4+ or CD8+ T cells sorted from blood, taken in a trial of the OX40 agonist ivuxolimab. The clonotype comes from an adult with an advanced solid tumor such as melanoma, head and neck, liver or kidney cancer. The chain was built from TRBV6-5 and TRBJ2-1; 14 junctional bases match TRBD2. The DNA is TGTGCCAGCAGACGACTAGCGGGAGGGTACAATGAGCAGTTCTTC. This gives the protein CASRRLAGGYNEQFF.